The TCR beta chain described here comes from a study of blood T cell repertoires in COVID-19 (dated by TCRdb to the early 2020s). Regarding the study in general: The collaborator samples originated in the United States, Italy and Spain and spanned the acute and convalescent phases of COVID-19. The repertoires were released in a freely available public database meant as a resource for research on the immune response to SARS-CoV-2. The sample metadata nearly always contained a de-identified subject ID, COVID-19 status, age in years and sex. The material from the prospective study consisted of cDNA or gDNA derived from T cells, B-cell-depleted T cells, or PBMCs. The dataset comprised deeply sampled blood TCRbeta repertoires from subjects exposed to, actively infected with, or recovered from COVID-19. Where available, HLA class I and class II types were taken from metadata supplied by the sample provider and were not determined by assay-based typing. Samples came from the ongoing ImmuneRACE study (first 160 participants) plus 1,254 subjects from 6 global collaborators.

As to this clone: It lacks a known antigen. Base qualities are not recorded, but no much larger clone differs from it by a single base.

Findings and caveats that apply to the study as a whole: The quantity of clinical and demographic metadata differed by source and by participant and was supplied without curation.

At one collaborating source in Seattle, patients were enrolled during active infection and were followed longitudinally through the course of disease. The collaborating institutions used their own protocols to collect whole blood in K2EDTA tubes. For TCRbeta analysis, collaborators shipped samples in one of three forms: frozen whole blood, isolated PBMCs, or DNA extracted from either of those sample types. TCRbeta CDR3 regions were amplified from genomic DNA using the immunoSEQ Assay, a bias-controlled multiplex PCR. In the paper's pipeline: The number of nucleated cells in each sample was estimated by amplification of reference gene primers within the assay. To quantify the absolute abundance of each unique TCRbeta CDR3 rearrangement, sequence reads were collapsed and filtered. Productive Simpson clonality was computed per sample as the square root of Simpson's diversity index over productive rearrangements. In TCRdb, the immuneACCESS table is reduced to in-frame sequences with V and J assigned. These tables do not hold every clone; where another copy was compared, an unresolved V gene accounts for under half, and the others remain unexplained. For V, J and clone size, that table is used; D and trimming come from the DNA. Here the sample has under 70,000 clones; about nine tenths occur a single time. The ten largest clonotypes hold less than 55% of the sample.

The sample taken for sequencing was peripheral blood. The sequence came from a woman aged 55-70 years with COVID-19, enrolled during active disease.

The CDR3 protein is CASSLPSNTEAFF. The base sequence is TGTGCCAGCAGCTTGCCAAGCAACACTGAAGCTTTCTTT. The chain uses TRBV5-6 and TRBJ1-1; no D gene can be assigned with confidence. The CDR3 runs 13 residues from the cysteine to the phenylalanine. Left in the record is the CDR3 DNA by itself, 39 bases read in frame from the first base. The germline V gene yields SGHDT for CDR1 and YYEEEE for CDR2. Between the V and J ends, shortened by 1 base and 2 bases respectively, the junction contains 6 bases.